The present T cell receptor (beta chain) was sequenced within a study of vaccination effects on CD4 cells after COVID-19. Study results and limitations: After vaccination, at late timepoints, clones induced by infection and by vaccine contracted markedly. Healthy vaccine recipients' vaccine-induced clones were almost all SARS-CoV-2 mono-reactive.

After expansion with viral peptide pools in the ViraFEST assay, antigen-specific CD4+ T cells were sequenced. It was after 10 days of culture that CD4+ T cells were isolated. All participants had two doses of either the BNT162b2 or mRNA-1273 vaccine. By share, this clone ranks as medium-sized. Its antigen is unknown. The CDR3 loop spans 13 amino acids. Trimming took off 1 base at V and 9 bases at J, with 12 bases between the two ends. Per germline, CDR1 SGHTA and CDR2 FQGNSA. The table came from immunoSEQ multiplex PCR; TCRdb's copy has only in-frame clones and leaves some out. The table shows some 17,000 clones, with around 64% occurring only once.

The chain employs TRBV7-2 and TRBJ1-1; D remains unclear. The material sequenced was CD4+ T cells from PBMCs cultured with SARS-CoV-2 spike peptides, taken after COVID-19 vaccination. The receptor was isolated from a human donor who received a COVID-19 vaccine. The CDR3 spells CASSLEQNQQAFF. The CDR3 bases are TGTGCCAGCAGCTTAGAACAGAATCAACAAGCTTTCTTT.